The entry that follows covers one T cell receptor (beta chain) sequence. Germline V CDR1 and CDR2: SGHTA, FQGNSA. This CDR3 comprises 15 residues. Trimming took 5 bases from V and 7 from J; bases not matched to a gene: 5. The cohort comprised adults aged about 18 to 100 years residing in about two dozen US areas. This sample was included in a study of blood T cell repertoires in COVID-19. Overall study context: Collection of acute and convalescent COVID-19 samples took place in the United States, Italy and Spain.

Repertoires were generated with immunoSEQ multiplex PCR, while TCRdb's copy carries only in-frame clones and drops some. Here the sample spans 240,000 or so clones, 86% being singletons. The V call is TRBV7-2, the J call TRBJ1-6; 10 bases map to TRBD1. Sequenced sample: PBMCs or T cells enriched from blood (not recorded which). This TCR derives from a woman aged 40 to 50 with acute COVID-19. The CDR3 region is CASSMTDRGNSPLHF. CDR3 DNA sequence: TGTGCCAGCAGCATGACGGACAGGGGGAATTCACCCCTCCACTTT.